Listed below are T cell receptor beta chains from one sample, sequenced in a study of blood T cell repertoires in COVID-19. Method: immunoSEQ multiplex PCR; TCRdb's copy keeps in-frame clones and lacks some. The top ten clones hold around 16% of a sample with 150,000 to 200,000 clones, 79% of them seen once. Sequenced: peripheral blood. These receptors originate from a man in his sixties with active or convalescent COVID-19. Each CDR3 is given with its conserved first and last residue. The order of the fields is CDR3 length, clone size, J gene, V gene, D gene, CDR3 DNA, CDR3 protein. The D gene is left open where the match is weak. Clone sizes are given selectively: once, few, many, or a class where the clone is expanded.

>14|-|TRBJ2-3|TRBV5-4|TRBD1
TGTGCCTGGGGCGAGACAGGGCGCACAGATACGCAGTATTTT
CAWGETGRTDTQYF
>16|-|TRBJ2-1|TRBV7-2|TRBD2
TGTGCCAGCAGCTTAGGGGCGGGAGGCCTCAGGCAGGAGCAGTTCTTC
CASSLGAGGLRQEQFF
>13|-|TRBJ2-2|TRBV5-1|TRBD1
TGCGCCAGCAGCTTCAGGGGGACCGGGGAGCTGTTTTTT
CASSFRGTGELFF
>13|few|TRBJ1-1|TRBV30|-
TGTGCCTGGAGTCGAGGGATTCTCTTAGAAGCTTTCTTT
CAWSRGILLEAFF
>11|-|TRBJ1-2|TRBV28|-
TGTGCCAGCTCAGGGAACTATGGCTACACCTTC
CASSGNYGYTF
>16|-|TRBJ1-4|TRBV14|-
TGTGCCAGCAGCCAAGTGGCACAACCAGATAATGAAAAACTGTTTTTT
CASSQVAQPDNEKLFF
>16|-|TRBJ2-2|TRBV7-3|TRBD1
TGTGCCAGCAGCCCCCGGGACAGGGGGGTCACCGGGGAGCTGTTTTTT
CASSPRDRGVTGELFF
>16|once|TRBJ2-1|TRBV9|TRBD2
TGTGCCAGCAGCGTAGCTCTAGCGGGAGGGAGCAATGAGCAGTTCTTC
CASSVALAGGSNEQFF
>14|-|TRBJ2-5|TRBV7-2|-
TGTGCCAGCAGCTCCACGACAGGCCAAGAGACCCAGTACTTC
CASSSTTGQETQYF
>16|-|TRBJ1-4|TRBV24-1|TRBD1
TGTGCCACCAGCGATTCTACAGGGGGGAAGGAGGAAAAACTGTTTTTT
CATSDSTGGKEEKLFF
>15|-|TRBJ2-2|TRBV24-1|-
TGTGCCACCAGTGATTCGGGACAAATCACCGGGGAGCTGTTTTTT
CATSDSGQITGELFF
>12|-|TRBJ1-1|TRBV6-5|-
TGTGCCAGCGTCGGGGGGAACACTGAAGCTTTCTTT
CASVGGNTEAFF
>14|-|TRBJ2-7|TRBV27|-
TGTGCCAGCAGTCGACAGGCAGCCCCTCTCGAGCAGTACTTC
CASSRQAAPLEQYF
>19|many|TRBJ1-3|TRBV4-1|-
TGCGCCAGCAGCCAAGATCCCGCGTCAGGGACAATCCCTGGAAACACCATATATTTT
CASSQDPASGTIPGNTIYF
>11|many|TRBJ2-5|TRBV2|-
TGTGCCAGCGCTAGTGAAGAGACCCAGTACTTC
CASASEETQYF
>14|-|TRBJ2-1|TRBV11-2|-
TGTGCCAGCAGCTCCGGGGGACTCAACAATGAGCAGTTCTTC
CASSSGGLNNEQFF
>14|-|TRBJ1-1|TRBV10-3|TRBD1
TGTGCCATCAGTGAAGACAGGGCAAACACTGAAGCTTTCTTT
CAISEDRANTEAFF
>15|once|TRBJ2-3|TRBV5-1|-
TGCGCCAGCAGCTTGGGGGGCGGGATGACAGATACGCAGTATTTT
CASSLGGGMTDTQYF
>13|-|TRBJ1-1|TRBV19|-
TGTGCCAGTACGAGGAGGGGGAACACTGAAGCTTTCTTT
CASTRRGNTEAFF
>14|once|TRBJ1-1|TRBV7-9|-
TGTGCCAGCAGCATCAGGGGCCCGAACACTGAAGCTTTCTTT
CASSIRGPNTEAFF
>17|-|TRBJ2-2|TRBV7-3|TRBD1
TGTGCCAGCAGCTTAGCCCCGGACAGGGACATGAGCGGGGAGCTGTTTTTT
CASSLAPDRDMSGELFF
>15|-|TRBJ2-2|TRBV28|TRBD1
TGTGCCAGCAGACTTACAGGGGTGAACACCGGGGAGCTGTTTTTT
CASRLTGVNTGELFF
>13|-|TRBJ2-7|TRBV7-3|-
TGTGCCAGCAGCCAGGACTGGGGGCGCGAGCAGTACTTC
CASSQDWGREQYF
>14|once|TRBJ2-5|TRBV10-1|TRBD2
TGCGCCAGCAGTGAAGTAGCGGGAGTCAAGTCCCAGTACTTC
CASSEVAGVKSQYF
>13|few|TRBJ2-3|TRBV18|-
TGTGCCAGCTCACGTTCTAGCACAGATACGCAGTATTTT
CASSRSSTDTQYF
>16|few|TRBJ2-3|TRBV6-1|TRBD2
TGTGCCAGCAGTGTAGTGACTAGCGCCGCTGGGGATACGCAGTATTTT
CASSVVTSAAGDTQYF
>12|-|TRBJ1-1|TRBV6-6|-
TGTGCCAGCAGTTGGGGGGGCACTGAAGCTTTCTTT
CASSWGGTEAFF
>15|-|TRBJ2-1|TRBV9|TRBD2
TGTGCCAGCAGCGTAAGACTAGCGGCTTACAATGAGCAGTTCTTC
CASSVRLAAYNEQFF
>13|few|TRBJ1-3|TRBV9|TRBD1
TGTGCCAGCAGCGGGACAGGGTTAAACACCATATATTTT
CASSGTGLNTIYF
>16|-|TRBJ2-2|TRBV7-6|TRBD1
TGTGCCAGCAGCTTAAGCAGGGGGCCGAACACCGGGGAGCTGTTTTTT
CASSLSRGPNTGELFF
>17|-|TRBJ1-4|TRBV7-8|TRBD1
TGTGCCAGCAGTATTTATTTTAAGGGGACAGGGGGGGAAAAACTGTTTTTT
CASSIYFKGTGGEKLFF
>15|-|TRBJ2-7|TRBV19|-
TGTGCCAGTAGTAGAGCCGGAGGGGGCGCGAGGGAGCAGTACTTC
CASSRAGGGAREQYF
>11|-|TRBJ1-2|TRBV20-1|-
TGCAGTGCCCCCCGTGTCTATGGCTACACCTTC
CSAPRVYGYTF
>13|-|TRBJ2-5|TRBV28|-
TGTGCCAGCAGTTTATATTCTCCGGAGACCCAGTACTTC
CASSLYSPETQYF
>10|-|TRBJ2-7|TRBV6-5|-
TGTGCCAGCACAGGGTACGAGCAGTACTTC
CASTGYEQYF
>15|few|TRBJ1-2|TRBV7-2|-
TGTGCCAGCAGCGCGAGCCCGGGACAAAACTATGGCTACACCTTC
CASSASPGQNYGYTF
>14|-|TRBJ2-5|TRBV5-1|-
TGCGCCAGCAGCATGAGGGAGAGGGCAGAGACCCAGTACTTC
CASSMRERAETQYF
>14|-|TRBJ2-7|TRBV7-2|TRBD1
TGTGCCAGCAGCCGGGACAGCAGCTCCTACGAGCAGTACTTC
CASSRDSSSYEQYF
>15|-|TRBJ2-1|TRBV3-1/TRBV3-2|-
TGTGCCAGCAGCCACCTAGGGACCATGGGGGGTGAGCAGTTCTTC
CASSHLGTMGGEQFF
>14|-|TRBJ2-7|TRBV18|-
TGTGCCAGCTCACTAGGACAGAGTAATTACGAGCAGTACTTC
CASSLGQSNYEQYF
>15|-|TRBJ1-3|TRBV6-5|-
TGTGCCAGCAGTCCCAGGTCCGAACCTGGAAACACCATATATTTT
CASSPRSEPGNTIYF
>14|-|TRBJ1-4|TRBV7-9|-
TGTGCCAGCAGCTCAGGGACCGGGAGTGAAAAACTGTTTTTT
CASSSGTGSEKLFF
>12|once|TRBJ2-7|TRBV27|TRBD1
TGTGCCAGCAGGTCAGGGGGCGGAGAGCAGTACTTC
CASRSGGGEQYF
>14|-|TRBJ2-7|TRBV5-1|TRBD1
TGCGCCAGCAGCTCCGGGACAGGGACAGGCGAGCAGTACTTC
CASSSGTGTGEQYF
>14|-|TRBJ2-5|TRBV4-2|TRBD2
TGTGCCAGCAGCCAAAGCGGGAGCGGGGAGACCCAGTACTTC
CASSQSGSGETQYF
>17|-|TRBJ2-6|TRBV10-3|TRBD2
TGTGCCACCGCCCCAGGACGGGGAGGGGCTGGGGCCAACGTCCTGACTTTC
CATAPGRGGAGANVLTF
>13|-|TRBJ2-7|TRBV6-5|-
TGTGCCAGCAGTTACGACTCTGACTACGAGCAGTACTTC
CASSYDSDYEQYF
>19|-|TRBJ2-1|TRBV3-1/TRBV3-2|TRBD2
TGTGCCAGCAGCCAAGTAATCCCGGGACTAGCGGGAGGCAACAATGAGCAGTTCTTC
CASSQVIPGLAGGNNEQFF
>14|-|TRBJ2-1|TRBV16|TRBD2
TGTGCCAGCAGCCAATCGGGACTAGTGAATGAGCAGTTCTTC
CASSQSGLVNEQFF
>18|-|TRBJ2-3|TRBV3-1/TRBV3-2|-
TGTGCCAGCAGCCAAGATCTTAGGGTCAGGGCGAGCACAGATACGCAGTATTTT
CASSQDLRVRASTDTQYF
>13|-|TRBJ1-4|TRBV30|-
TGTGCCTGGAGTGTCAATGAGGGAGAAAAACTGTTTTTT
CAWSVNEGEKLFF
>14|few|TRBJ2-7|TRBV6-5|-
TGTGCCAGCAGTTACTTACAGGGTTCTGGCGAGCAGTACTTC
CASSYLQGSGEQYF